This T cell receptor beta chain is drawn from a study of CD8+ T cells in alopecia areata. Whole-study findings and limits: Higher clonality and more expanded CD8+ clones appeared in lesional than normal scalp.

The CDR3 consists of 11 residues. Trimming removed 0 bases at V and 6 bases at J, with 4 bases between. Looked up from germline, CDR1 is GTSNPN and CDR2 is SVGIG (reference sequence). Extracted RNA was reverse transcribed, and the resulting cDNA served as sequencing template. TCRdb's copy holds only in-frame clones and misses some; the assay was immunoSEQ multiplex PCR. The repertoire consists of roughly 280,000 clones, with about 60% occurring once and the leading ten covering 0.75% to 0.95%. Treatment here: oral pan-JAK inhibitor, 5-10 mg twice daily. This clone has more than one count but fewer than ten. The antigen is undetermined. Different DNA sequences within this sample yield the same CDR3.

This specimen was CD4+ T cells sorted from blood, taken around week 54, from a patient treated with tofacitinib. The source is a human donor with alopecia areata. This chain joins TRBV30 and TRBJ2-3; D gene unclear. CDR3: CAWSVGDTQYF. CDR3 coding DNA: TGTGCCTGGAGTGTTGGGGATACGCAGTATTTT.